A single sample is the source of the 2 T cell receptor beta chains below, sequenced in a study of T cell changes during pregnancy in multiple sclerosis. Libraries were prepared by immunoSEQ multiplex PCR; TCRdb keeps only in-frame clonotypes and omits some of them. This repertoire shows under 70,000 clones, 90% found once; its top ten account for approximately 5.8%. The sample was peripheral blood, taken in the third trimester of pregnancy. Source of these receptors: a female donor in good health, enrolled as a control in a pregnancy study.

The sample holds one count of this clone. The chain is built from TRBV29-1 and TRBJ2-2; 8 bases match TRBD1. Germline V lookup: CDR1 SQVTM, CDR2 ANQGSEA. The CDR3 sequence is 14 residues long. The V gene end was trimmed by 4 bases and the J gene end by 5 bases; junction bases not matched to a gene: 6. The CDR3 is CSVVGQGGTGELFF. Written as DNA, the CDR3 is TGCAGCGTTGTTGGACAGGGTGGGACCGGGGAGCTGTTTTTT.

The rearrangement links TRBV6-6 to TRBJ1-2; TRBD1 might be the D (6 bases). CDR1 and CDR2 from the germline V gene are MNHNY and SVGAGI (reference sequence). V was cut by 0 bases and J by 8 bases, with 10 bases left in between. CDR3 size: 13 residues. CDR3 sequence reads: CASSYSDRKGYTF. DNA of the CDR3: TGTGCCAGCAGTTACTCGGACAGAAAAGGCTACACCTTC.